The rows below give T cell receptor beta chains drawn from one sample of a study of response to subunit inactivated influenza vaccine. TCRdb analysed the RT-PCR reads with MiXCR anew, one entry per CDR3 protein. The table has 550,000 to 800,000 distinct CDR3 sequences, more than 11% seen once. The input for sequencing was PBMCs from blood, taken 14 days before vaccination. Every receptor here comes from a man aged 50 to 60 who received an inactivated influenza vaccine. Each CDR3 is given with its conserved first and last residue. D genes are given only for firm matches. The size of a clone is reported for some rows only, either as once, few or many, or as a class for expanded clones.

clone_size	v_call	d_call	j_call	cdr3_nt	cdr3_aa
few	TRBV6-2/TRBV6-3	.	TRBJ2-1	TGTGCCAGCAGCCCCTTCGACAATGAGCAGTTCTTC	CASSPFDNEQFF
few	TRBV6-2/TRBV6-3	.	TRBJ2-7	TGTGCCAGCAGTTACCTCGACACCGGCCGGTACGAGCAGTACTTC	CASSYLDTGRYEQYF
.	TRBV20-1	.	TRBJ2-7	TGCAGTGCTACCCGGACGGTGAGCTCCTACGAGCAGTACTTC	CSATRTVSSYEQYF
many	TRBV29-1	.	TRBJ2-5	TGCAGCGTTGATTCCCAGGGGACCTCGAAGACCCAGTACTTC	CSVDSQGTSKTQYF
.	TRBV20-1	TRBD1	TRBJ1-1	TGCAGTGCTAGGGGTGGACAGGGGTTGAACACTGAAGCTTTCTTT	CSARGGQGLNTEAFF
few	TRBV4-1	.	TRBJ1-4	TGCGCCAGCAGCCAGGCTTACACTGAAAAACTGTTTTTT	CASSQAYTEKLFF
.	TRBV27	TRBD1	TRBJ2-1	TGTGCCAGCAGCCCGGGGGACAGGGGAAGCTCCTACAATGAGCAGTTCTTC	CASSPGDRGSSYNEQFF
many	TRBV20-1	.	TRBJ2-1	TGCAGTGTTGACCAGAGGGGGTCTCGACCGAATGAGCAGTTCTTC	CSVDQRGSRPNEQFF
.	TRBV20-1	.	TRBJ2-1	TGCAGTGCTATTGCGCAGGGATTCAATGAGCAGTTCTTC	CSAIAQGFNEQFF
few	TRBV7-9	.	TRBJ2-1	TGTGCCAGCAGCTTAGACCGAGTAGGGGGTGAGCAGTTCTTC	CASSLDRVGGEQFF
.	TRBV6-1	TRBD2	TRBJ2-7	TGTGCCAGCAGACGCAGCGGGGGGGCTTTCGACGAGCAGTACTTC	CASRRSGGAFDEQYF
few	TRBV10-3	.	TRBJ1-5	TGTGCCATCAGTGAGTCCTCAGGGCTTAGCAATCAGCCCCAGCATTTT	CAISESSGLSNQPQHF
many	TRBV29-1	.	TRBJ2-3	TGCAGCGTTGAAGTCCAGCGGGGCACAGATACGCAGTATTTT	CSVEVQRGTDTQYF
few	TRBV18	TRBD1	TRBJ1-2	TGTGCCAGCTCACCATCCGGGACAGACTCATATGGAGGCTACACCTTC	CASSPSGTDSYGGYTF
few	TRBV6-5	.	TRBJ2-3	TGTGCCAGCAGTTCTCGGGACTTCACCCATACGCAGTATTTT	CASSSRDFTHTQYF
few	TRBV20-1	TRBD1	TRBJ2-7	TGCAGTGCTAGAGATTGGGACAGGGGGCGAGACGAGCAGTACTTC	CSARDWDRGRDEQYF